This TCR beta chain was identified in a study of cytomegalovirus exposure and HLA in healthy donors. Broader study findings: Later, an analysis found that TCR clusters from the first cohort tended to co-occur in the roughly 120 validation repertoires. Three chains linked to CMV were shown in vitro to be specific for CMV antigens. Reportedly, cytomegalovirus status was diagnosed with high sensitivity and specificity.

This CDR3 spans 17 amino acids. Germline V gives CDR1 SGHDN, CDR2 FVKESK. V was shortened by 0 bases and J by 0 bases, with 15 bases between the two germline ends. Note on this clone: Its antigen is not known.

Profiling relied on immunoSEQ multiplex PCR, and the TCRdb table lists in-frame clones only, not all of them. In the table there are 130,000 to 150,000 clones, over 80% of which are singletons. The receptor was derived from a woman in her twenties or thirties in good health and CMV-seropositive. The genes are TRBV14 and TRBJ2-7, with D tentatively TRBD1 (5 bases). The sample was PBMCs. Here the CDR3 reads CASSQDGQGKSSYEQYF. CDR3 sequence (DNA): TGTGCCAGCAGCCAAGATGGCCAGGGCAAGAGCTCCTACGAGCAGTACTTC.